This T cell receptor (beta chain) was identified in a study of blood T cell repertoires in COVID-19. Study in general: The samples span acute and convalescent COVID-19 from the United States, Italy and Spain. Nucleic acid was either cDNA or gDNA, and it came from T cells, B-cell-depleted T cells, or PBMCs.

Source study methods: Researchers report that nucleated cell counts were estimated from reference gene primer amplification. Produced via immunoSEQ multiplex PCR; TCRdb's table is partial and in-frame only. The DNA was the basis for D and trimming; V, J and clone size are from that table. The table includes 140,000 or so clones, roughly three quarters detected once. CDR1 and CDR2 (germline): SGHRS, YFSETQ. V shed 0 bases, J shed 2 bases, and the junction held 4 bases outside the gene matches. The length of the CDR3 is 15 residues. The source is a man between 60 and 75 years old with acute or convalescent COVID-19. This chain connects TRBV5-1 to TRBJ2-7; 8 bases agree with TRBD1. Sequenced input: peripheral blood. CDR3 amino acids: CASSLGQGRTYEQYF. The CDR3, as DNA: TGCGCCAGCAGCTTGGGACAGGGGAGGACCTACGAGCAGTACTTC.